One sample yielded the 20 T cell receptor beta chains listed below, sequenced in a study of cytomegalovirus exposure and HLA in healthy donors. PCR used 60 Vbeta primers and 13 Jbeta primers. Sequencing was performed with immunoSEQ multiplex PCR; in TCRdb, only in-frame clones are kept and a portion is missing. The repertoire holds around 91,000 clones, under 65% seen once, with more than 2.5% in the top ten. The sample comprised PBMCs. These receptors were obtained from a man in his 60s in good health and CMV-seronegative.

The chain recombines TRBV5-8 with TRBJ2-7; possibly TRBD2 for D (6 bases). The CDR3 has 14 residues. Per the germline V gene, CDR1 is SGHTS and CDR2 is YDEGEE. The ends were cut back, 0 bases at V and 7 bases at J, with 14 bases in the middle. CDR3 residues: CASSLVIARGEQYF. In DNA form, the CDR3 reads TGTGCCAGCAGCTTGGTGATAGCACGGGGGGAGCAGTACTTC.

The CDR3 sequence is CASNQGSSYGYTF. In DNA, the CDR3 is TGTGCCAGCAACCAGGGCTCCTCCTATGGCTACACCTTC. The chain has TRBV2 and TRBJ1-2, with D perhaps matching TRBD1 (5 bases). The CDR3 sequence is 13 residues long. V was shortened by 7 bases and J by 4 bases, with 13 bases between the two germline ends. Looked up from germline, CDR1 is SNHLY and CDR2 is FYNNEI.

This rearrangement joins TRBV27 to TRBJ2-7; TRBD1 aligns across 12 bases. The V gene end was trimmed by 5 bases and the J gene end by 0 bases; junction bases not matched to a gene: 11. The CDR3 consists of 18 residues. Germline V gene data show CDR1 as MNHEY and CDR2 as SMNVEV (reference sequence). The CDR3 reads CASSPRDRGHFSSYEQYF. Written as DNA, the CDR3 is TGTGCCAGCAGTCCCCGGGACAGGGGGCATTTTTCCTCCTACGAGCAGTACTTC.

The chain employs TRBV7-9 and TRBJ2-7; 8 bases fit TRBD1. CDR3 length: 16 amino acids. Germline V lookup: CDR1 SEHNR, CDR2 FQNEAQ (reference sequence). V was clipped by 5 bases and J by 0 bases; unmatched bases: 9. CDR3 nucleotides: TGTGCCAGCAGCATATACCGGGACAGGAGCTCCTACGAGCAGTACTTC. It translates to CASSIYRDRSSYEQYF.

Only a few counts were recorded for this clone. This sequence joins TRBV5-1 and TRBJ2-1, with 9 bases fitting TRBD2. This CDR3 region has 13 residues. V gave up 3 bases and J gave up 8 bases; unmatched junction bases: 3. The V gene's germline CDR1 is SGHRS and CDR2 YFSETQ. CDR3 DNA sequence: TGCGCCAGCAGCTGGGGGACTAGCTATGAGCAGTTCTTC. It specifies CASSWGTSYEQFF.

V is TRBV28 and J is TRBJ2-7, with 8 bases lining up with TRBD1. Per germline, CDR1 MDHEN and CDR2 SYDVKM. Losses at the gene ends were 4 bases for V and 0 bases for J; bases not matched to a gene: 14. CDR3 length: 18 amino acids. Here the CDR3 DNA reads TGTGCCAGCAGTTCCCGGACAGGGAGACGTATAAGCTCCTACGAGCAGTACTTC. It codes for CASSSRTGRRISSYEQYF.

The chain joins TRBV19 to TRBJ1-2; the match to TRBD1 covers 7 bases. Germline loops: CDR1 LNHDA, CDR2 SQIVND (reference sequence). CDR3 length equals 13 residues. The junction had 4 bases not matched to a gene; V was cut back by 6 bases and J by 3 bases. CDR3 protein: CASRRQGDYGYTF. The CDR3 region has the DNA TGTGCCAGTAGGCGGCAGGGGGACTATGGCTACACCTTC.

This chain links TRBV5-6 with TRBJ1-5; 8 bases agree with TRBD1. V shed 4 bases, J shed 5 bases, and the junction held 8 bases outside the gene matches. CDR1 SGHDT and CDR2 YYEEEE come from the germline V gene. The CDR3 contains 15 residues. CDR3 sequence reads: CASSARTGNDQPQHF. CDR3 nucleotides: TGTGCCAGCAGCGCCAGGACAGGGAACGATCAGCCCCAGCATTTT.

This clone was recorded a few times. The chain combines TRBV23-1 with TRBJ2-4; D possibly corresponds to TRBD1 (6 bases). TRBV23-1 is marked as an open reading frame, function uncertain. The CDR3 length is 16 residues. Trimming took off 11 bases at V and 2 bases at J, with 22 bases between the two ends. The CDR3 reads CAGQLWQLMSKNIQYF. CDR3 DNA: TGCGCCGGACAGTTGTGGCAGCTTATGTCCAAAAACATTCAGTACTTC.

This clone showed up just once. The CDR3 DNA follows: TGTGCCAGTAGTAGCCCATCCCCTCGGGACAGGGTAAGGAACACTGAAGCTTTCTTT. This gives the protein CASSSPSPRDRVRNTEAFF. This rearrangement joins TRBV19 to TRBJ1-1; 9 bases map to TRBD1. There are 19 residues in the CDR3. Germline CDR1 LNHDA, CDR2 SQIVND (reference sequence). V was pared by 4 bases and J by 1 base, with 16 bases of the junction left unmatched.

The V gene is TRBV11-3, the J gene TRBJ2-1; 11 nucleotides align to TRBD2. This CDR3 has 17 amino acids. V gave up 4 bases and J gave up 7 bases; unmatched junction bases: 12. Germline V gives CDR1 SGHNT, CDR2 YENEEA. CDR3 residues: CASSWALLAGVDNEQFF. In nucleotides, the CDR3 is TGTGCCAGCAGCTGGGCCCTACTAGCGGGAGTCGATAATGAGCAGTTCTTC.

The gene calls are TRBV18 and TRBJ2-2, with D possibly being TRBD2 (5 bases). The germline gives CDR1 KGHSH, CDR2 LQKENI. The length of the CDR3 is 14 residues. V lost 3 bases to trimming and J lost 9 bases, with 14 bases between them. CDR3: CASSPDGSRWELFF. CDR3 coding DNA: TGTGCCAGCTCACCGGATGGGAGTAGGTGGGAGCTGTTTTTT.

The CDR3 region is CASSVGGTANVLTF. CDR3 sequence (DNA): TGTGCCAGCAGCGTAGGAGGGACAGCCAACGTCCTGACTTTC. This chain links TRBV9 with TRBJ2-6; D is possibly TRBD1 (6 bases). This CDR3 has 14 amino acids. V lost 0 bases and J lost 7, with 8 bases in between. Germline CDR1 SGDLS, CDR2 YYNGEE.

The rearrangement joins TRBV5-6 to TRBJ1-6; D perhaps matches TRBD1 (5 bases). CDR1 and CDR2 from the germline V gene are SGHDT and YYEEEE. Trimming took 5 bases from V and 4 from J, leaving 10 bases between them. The CDR3 sequence is 14 residues long. For the CDR3, the DNA is TGTGCCAGCAGAATAGGACAATATAATTCACCCCTCCACTTT. Protein product: CASRIGQYNSPLHF. Combining the CDR3 with reference TRBV5-6 and TRBJ1-6 gives the whole variable domain DAGVTQSPTHLIKTRGQQVTLRCSPKSGHDTVSWYQQALGQGPQFIFQYYEEEERQRGNFPDRFSGHQFPNYSSELNVNALLLGDSALYLCASRIGQYNSPLHFGNGTRLTVT.

This clone was observed a few times. The chain carries TRBV10-1 and TRBJ2-7; unclear D gene. CDR1 and CDR2 from the germline V gene are WNHNN and SYGVQD (reference sequence). CDR3 length: 13 residues. Trimming removed 3 bases at V and 1 base at J, with 7 bases between. As DNA, the CDR3 is TGCGCCAGCAGTGACTACAGTTCCTACGAGCAGTACTTC. Encoded protein: CASSDYSSYEQYF.

V gene TRBV29-1 combines with J gene TRBJ1-5; no clear D gene. The CDR3 has 12 amino acids. CDR1 is SQVTM and CDR2 is ANQGSEA in the germline V gene. The V and J ends lost 4 bases and 2 bases respectively, with 6 bases between them. CDR3 sequence: CSVAGGNQPQHF. CDR3 DNA: TGCAGCGTTGCCGGGGGCAATCAGCCCCAGCATTTT.

The sample holds a few counts of this clone. The rearrangement links TRBV4-1 to TRBJ1-6, with 8 bases aligning to TRBD1. Germline CDR1 is MGHRA and CDR2 is YSYEKL. The CDR3 extends over 17 amino acids. The junction had 5 bases not matched to a gene; V was cut back by 4 bases and J by 0 bases. Here the CDR3 DNA reads TGCGCCAGCAGCCTGACAGGGGACGGCTCCTATAATTCACCCCTCCACTTT. Amino acids: CASSLTGDGSYNSPLHF.

This chain links TRBV7-9 with TRBJ1-2, with a tentative D call TRBD1 (6 bases). Trimming took off 5 bases at V and 6 bases at J, with 16 bases between the two ends. Germline V gene data show CDR1 as SEHNR and CDR2 as FQNEAQ (reference sequence). The CDR3 spans 14 residues. CDR3 sequence: CASSQLQGEDGYTF. The DNA for the CDR3 is TGTGCCAGCAGCCAATTACAGGGCGAGGATGGCTACACCTTC.

This chain uses TRBV27 with TRBJ1-3; D is possibly TRBD1 (5 bases). Germline values: CDR1 MNHEY, CDR2 SMNVEV (reference sequence). There are 16 residues in the CDR3. Between the trimmed V and J ends, which lost 2 bases and 0 bases, there was a span of 11 bases. The CDR3 DNA is TGTGCCAGCAGTTTAAACAGGCGCAGCTCTGGAAACACCATATATTTT. It codes for CASSLNRRSSGNTIYF.

The chain couples TRBV2 to TRBJ2-7; 7 bases match TRBD1. The J segment lost 0 bases and the V segment lost 6 bases, leaving 5 bases of the junction unmatched. Germline loops: CDR1 SNHLY, CDR2 FYNNEI. The CDR3 contains 14 residues. CDR3 in DNA: TGTGCCAGCAGCACCCGACAGGGCTCCTACGAGCAGTACTTC. Translated, it gives CASSTRQGSYEQYF. Full variable domain (outside the CDR3, taken from reference TRBV2 and TRBJ2-7): EPEVTQTPSHQVTQMGQEVILRCVPISNHLYFYWYRQILGQKVEFLVSFYNNEISEKSEIFDDQFSVERPDGSNFTLKIRSTKLEDSAMYFCASSTRQGSYEQYFGPGTRLTVT.